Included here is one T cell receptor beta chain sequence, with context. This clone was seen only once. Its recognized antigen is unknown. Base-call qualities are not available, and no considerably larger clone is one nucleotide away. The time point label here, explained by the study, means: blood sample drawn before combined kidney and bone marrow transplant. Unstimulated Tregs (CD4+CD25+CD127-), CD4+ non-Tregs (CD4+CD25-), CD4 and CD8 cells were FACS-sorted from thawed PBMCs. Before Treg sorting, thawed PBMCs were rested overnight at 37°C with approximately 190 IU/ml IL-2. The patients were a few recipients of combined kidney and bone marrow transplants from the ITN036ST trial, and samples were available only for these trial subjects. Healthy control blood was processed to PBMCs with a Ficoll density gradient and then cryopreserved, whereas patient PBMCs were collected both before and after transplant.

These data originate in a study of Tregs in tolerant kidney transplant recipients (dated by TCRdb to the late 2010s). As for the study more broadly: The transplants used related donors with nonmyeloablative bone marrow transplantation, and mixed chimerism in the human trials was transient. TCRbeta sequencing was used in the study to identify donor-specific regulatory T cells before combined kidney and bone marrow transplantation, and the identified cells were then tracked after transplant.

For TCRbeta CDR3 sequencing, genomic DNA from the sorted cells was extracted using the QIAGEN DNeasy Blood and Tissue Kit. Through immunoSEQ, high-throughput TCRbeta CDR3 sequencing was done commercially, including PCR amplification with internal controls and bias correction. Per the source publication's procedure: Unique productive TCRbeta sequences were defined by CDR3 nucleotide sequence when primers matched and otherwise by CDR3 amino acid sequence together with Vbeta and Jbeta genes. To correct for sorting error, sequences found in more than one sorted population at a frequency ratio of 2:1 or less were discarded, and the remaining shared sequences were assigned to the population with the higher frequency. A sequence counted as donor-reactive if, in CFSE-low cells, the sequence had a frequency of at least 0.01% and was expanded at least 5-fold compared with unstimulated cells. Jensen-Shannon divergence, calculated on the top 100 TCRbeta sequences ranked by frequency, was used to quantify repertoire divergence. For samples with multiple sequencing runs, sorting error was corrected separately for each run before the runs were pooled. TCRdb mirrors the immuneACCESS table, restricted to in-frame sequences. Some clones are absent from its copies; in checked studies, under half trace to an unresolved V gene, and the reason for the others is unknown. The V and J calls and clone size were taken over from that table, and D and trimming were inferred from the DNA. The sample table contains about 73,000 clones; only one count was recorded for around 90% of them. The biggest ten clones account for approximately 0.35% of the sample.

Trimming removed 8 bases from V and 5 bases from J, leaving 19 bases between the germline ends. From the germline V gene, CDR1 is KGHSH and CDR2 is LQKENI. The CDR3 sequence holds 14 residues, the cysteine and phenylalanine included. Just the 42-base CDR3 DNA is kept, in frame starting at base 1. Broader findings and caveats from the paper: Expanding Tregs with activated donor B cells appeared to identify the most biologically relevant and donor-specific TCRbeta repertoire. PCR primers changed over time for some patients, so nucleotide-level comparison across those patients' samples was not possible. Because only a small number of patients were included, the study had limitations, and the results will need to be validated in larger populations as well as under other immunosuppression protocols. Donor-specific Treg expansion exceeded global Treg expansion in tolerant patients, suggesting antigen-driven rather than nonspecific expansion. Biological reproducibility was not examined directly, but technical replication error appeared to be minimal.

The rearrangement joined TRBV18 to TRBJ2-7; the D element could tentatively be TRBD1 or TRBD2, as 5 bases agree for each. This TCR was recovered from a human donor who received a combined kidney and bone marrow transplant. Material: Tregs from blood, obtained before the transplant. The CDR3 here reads CASTPGTGGDEQYF. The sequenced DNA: TGTGCCAGCACGCCCGGGACCGGAGGCGACGAGCAGTACTTC.